The 19 T cell receptor beta chains below were found in one sample sequenced in a study of T cells in Graves' hyperthyroidism and ophthalmopathy (dated by TCRdb to 2018 to 2020). The receptor library was made with multiplex PCR. TCRdb lists the instrument as Illumina HiSeq 2000. Amplification of TCR beta CDR3 regions was carried out from RNA transcripts. For the first round of RT-PCR on the TCR CDR3, the HTBI primer set was used together with the Qiagen OneStep RT-PCR kit. The public reads were run again by TCRdb, first through fastp at Q25 and then through MiXCR, and only productive beta chains were kept. Every distinct CDR3 protein forms one entry, paired with its most common genes and DNA. In this sample the table shows tens of thousands of distinct CDR3 sequences, approximately 48% of which occur a single time. 8% to 10% of the sample belongs to the ten largest clones. The sequencing input was blood. Receptors were obtained from a woman in her forties or fifties with Graves' ophthalmopathy.

The chain couples TRBV24-1 to TRBJ1-1; D ambiguous. The CDR3 consists of 15 residues. From germline, CDR1 is KGHDR and CDR2 SFDVKD. V shed 4 bases and J shed 1 base, with 12 bases lying between them. CDR3 residues: CATSDTRRGNTEAFF. CDR3 in DNA: TGTGCCACCAGTGACACGCGTCGAGGGAACACTGAAGCTTTCTTT.

In regard to this clonotype: At one of its ends the junction is not consistent with the germline gene, which may arise from a read error. The chain carries TRBV6-6 and TRBJ2-1; tentative D call: TRBD1 (6 bases). From germline, CDR1 is MNHNY and CDR2 SVGAGI (reference sequence). This CDR3 is 14 amino acids long. In DNA form, the CDR3 reads TGTGCCAGCAGTTACTCGCACCAGGGGAATGAGCTGTTCTTC. Its translation is CASSYSHQGNELFF.

This clonotype has at least ten counts. The chain carries TRBV28 and TRBJ1-4; no clear D gene. In germline, CDR1 is MDHEN, CDR2 SYDVKM. This CDR3 has 11 residues. The V end lost 6 bases, the J end lost 6 bases, and 5 bases lay between the germline ends. CDR3 coding DNA: TGTGCCAGCAGCGGGGATGAAAAACTGTTTTTT. Encoded protein: CASSGDEKLFF.

The chain has TRBV24-1 and TRBJ2-1, with 9 bases matching TRBD1. V was clipped by 5 bases and J by 2 bases; unmatched bases: 6. CDR1 is KGHDR, CDR2 SFDVKD, per germline. The CDR3 consists of 16 residues. The CDR3 DNA follows: TGTGCCACCAGTGGGGGAGGGACAGGGACCTACAATGAGCAGTTCTTC. It yields the protein CATSGGGTGTYNEQFF.

This clonotype was detected ten times or more. The V call is TRBV24-1, the J call TRBJ2-1; 9 bases align to TRBD1. Germline lookup yields CDR1 KGHDR and CDR2 SFDVKD. The V segment lost 3 bases and the J segment 5 bases; nucleotides outside the gene matches: 4. The CDR3 extends over 15 amino acids. DNA of the CDR3: TGTGCCACCAGTGATACGGGGACAGGGAACAATGAGCAGTTCTTC. Its translation: CATSDTGTGNNEQFF.

V gene TRBV21-1 combines with J gene TRBJ2-5; the D call of TRBD1 is as the table states it, not checked on the DNA. TRBV21-1 is termed a pseudogene. The CDR3 totals 14 residues. The chain's CDR3 is CASSEGKDQETQYF. CDR3 in DNA: TGTGCCAGCAGCGAGGGGAAGGATCAAGAGACCCAGTACTTC.

This chain uses TRBV9 with TRBJ1-2; D perhaps matches TRBD1 (5 bases). With 0 bases removed from V and 10 bases from J, the gap between germline ends came to 13 bases. CDR3 length: 13 amino acids. Germline V gene sequence: CDR1 SGDLS, CDR2 YYNGEE. As DNA, the CDR3 is TGTGCCAGCAGCGTAGGTGGGGGAGGTGACTACACCTTC. This translates into CASSVGGGGDYTF.

Concerning this clonotype itself: This clone may be a read error of a much larger clone one base away. Given the absence of the conserved phenylalanine or tryptophan at the CDR3 end, a read error is likely. J is TRBJ2-5 and V is TRBV28; the D is unclear. CDR1 is MDHEN and CDR2 is SYDVKM in the germline V gene. The CDR3 has 13 residues. The ends were cut back, 5 bases at V and 4 bases at J, with 11 bases in the middle. The CDR3 DNA is TGTGCCAGCAGTCCTCGGACGCGAGAGACCCAGTACGTC. It codes for CASSPRTRETQYV.

Regarding this clonotype: The junction departs from the called germline gene at one end, perhaps through a read error. The J gene is TRBJ1-1, the V gene TRBV20-1; a weak D match, TRBD1 (6 bases). The CDR3 is 13 amino acids. Per germline, CDR1 DFQATT and CDR2 SNEGSKA (reference sequence). CDR3 nucleotide sequence: TGCAGTGCTAGCCAGGGGCCGGACACGGAAGCTTTCTTT. Translation gives CSASQGPDTEAFF.

The rearrangement links TRBV5-4 to TRBJ1-4, with D possibly TRBD1 on 5 matching bases. CDR3 length: 14 amino acids. The ends were cut back, 4 bases at V and 8 bases at J, with 15 bases in the middle. CDR1 and CDR2 (germline): SGHNT, YYREEE (reference sequence). For the CDR3, the DNA is TGTGCCAGCAGCCCAGGGACGGCCAAAGAAAAACTGTTTTTT. Residues: CASSPGTAKEKLFF.

This chain links TRBV10-3 with TRBJ1-5, with no clear D. CDR3 length equals 13 residues. V lost 4 bases to trimming and J lost 4 bases, with 8 bases between them. The germline V gene has CDR1 ENHRY and CDR2 SYGVKD. CDR3 sequence reads: CAISVGENQPQHF. In nucleotides, the CDR3 is TGTGCCATCAGTGTGGGAGAGAATCAGCCCCAGCATTTT.

This clonotype was found once. Germline is not matched at one junction end, which may reflect a read error. The chain uses TRBV7-9 and TRBJ2-3, with TRBD1 matching 7 bases. CDR3 length equals 15 residues. Germline lookup yields CDR1 SEHNR and CDR2 FQNEAQ (reference sequence). The CDR3 DNA is TGTGCCGGCAGCCAGACAGGGTCCCACTCCTACGAGCAGTATTTT. It codes for CAGSQTGSHSYEQYF. Full variable domain (rest looked up from reference TRBV7-9 and TRBJ2-3): DTGVSQNPRHKITKRGQNVTFRCDPISEHNRLYWYRQTLGQGPEFLTYFQNEAQLEKSRLLSDRFSAERPKGSFSTLEIQRTEQGDSAMYLCAGSQTGSHSYEQYFGPGTRLTVL.

A word on this clonotype: Since no conserved phenylalanine or tryptophan closes the CDR3, a read error is the likely cause. The limits of the CDR3 on the DNA are not certain, so only TCRdb's listed CDR3 is given. This chain's CDR3 is CASSFTGTPNTEAFL. This sequence joins TRBV5-1 and TRBJ1-1; no check of the table's D call, TRBD1, against the DNA was made. The CDR3 has 15 amino acids, counting both end residues. Germline CDR1 SGHRS, CDR2 YFSETQ.

On this clonotype: One end of the junction fails to match germline, which may point to a read error. J is TRBJ2-3 and V is TRBV7-8, with 7 bases that match TRBD2. Per the germline V gene, CDR1 is SGHVS and CDR2 is FQNEAQ. The CDR3 contains 12 residues. The CDR3: CASSIAGDTQYF. DNA for the CDR3: TGTGCCAGCAGCATAGCGGGAGATACGCAGTATTTT.

This clonotype is judged medium-sized (0.01 to 0.1%). This rearrangement joins TRBV2 to TRBJ2-7; D unresolved. The germline CDR1 and CDR2 sequences are SNHLY and FYNNEI. This CDR3 spans 11 amino acids. Trimming cost V 4 bases and J 1 base, with 2 bases left between them. As DNA, the CDR3 is TGTGCCAGCAGTGTTTCCTACGAGCAGTACTTC. Translation gives CASSVSYEQYF.

The rearrangement links TRBV11-2 to TRBJ1-1, with D possibly being TRBD1 (5 bases). Per the germline V gene, CDR1 is SGHAT and CDR2 is FQNNGV. The CDR3 is 12 residues long. CDR3 amino acids: CATRVGHTEAFF. The CDR3, as DNA: TGTGCGACCCGGGTGGGGCACACTGAAGCTTTCTTT. Combining the CDR3 with reference TRBV11-2 and TRBJ1-1 gives the whole variable domain EAGVAQSPRYKIIEKRQSVAFWCNPISGHATLYWYQQILGQGPKLLIQFQNNGVVDDSQLPKDRFSAERLKGVDSTLKIQPAKLEDSAVYLCATRVGHTEAFFGQGTRLTVV.

This clonotype was recorded many times. A clone one base away is much larger, so this may be a read error. The CDR3 is CAISELAGGADEQYF. The CDR3 DNA sequence: TGTGCCATCAGTGAACTAGCGGGAGGGGCGGACGAGCAGTACTTC. The rearrangement uses TRBV10-3 and TRBJ2-7; 13 nucleotides match TRBD2. Germline-derived CDR1 and CDR2 are ENHRY and SYGVKD. The V segment lost 3 bases and the J segment 5 bases; nucleotides outside the gene matches: 4. The length of the CDR3 is 15 residues.

This clonotype occurred a few times. In DNA form, the CDR3 reads TGTGCCAGCAGCCAAGTTCTAGCGGGAGTAGTCAAAAACATTCAGTACTTC. Encoded protein: CASSQVLAGVVKNIQYF. The chain couples TRBV24-1 to TRBJ2-4; 10 positions match TRBD2. From germline, CDR1 is KGHDR and CDR2 SFDVKD. CDR3 length: 17 amino acids. V shed 11 bases and J 3 bases; nucleotides not matched to a gene: 15.

By share, this clonotype ranks as medium-sized. This chain uses TRBV7-2 with TRBJ1-5; no reliable D call. Trimming left V 5 bases short and J 6 bases short, with 23 bases between. CDR3 length: 17 residues. Germline V gene data show CDR1 as SGHTA and CDR2 as FQGNSA. In nucleotides, the CDR3 is TGTGCCAGCAGCGCAAGCCCACGCACGGCAATTGGTCAGCCCCAGCATTTT. Translation gives CASSASPRTAIGQPQHF.